This T cell receptor beta chain was recorded in a study of blood T cell repertoires in COVID-19. Study in general: Sources were T cells, B-cell-depleted T cells, or PBMCs; the material itself was cDNA or gDNA.

Germline V gene lookup returns CDR1 SQVTM and CDR2 ANQGSEA. The CDR3 spans 14 residues. V shed 2 bases and J shed 5 bases, with 15 bases lying between them. The table came from immunoSEQ multiplex PCR; TCRdb's copy has only in-frame clones and leaves some out. Among about 36,000 clones, 75% to 85% were seen once, and the ten largest hold 40% to 50%. The rearrangement uses TRBV29-1 and TRBJ1-1; maybe TRBD1 (6 bases). This TCR came from a human donor in a cohort sampled during active or convalescent COVID-19. The donor label of this sample is uncertain. Sequenced material: peripheral blood. The CDR3 DNA sequence: TGCAGCGTTGAACCGCCCAGGGGTAGGACTGAAGCTTTCTTT. Encoded protein: CSVEPPRGRTEAFF.